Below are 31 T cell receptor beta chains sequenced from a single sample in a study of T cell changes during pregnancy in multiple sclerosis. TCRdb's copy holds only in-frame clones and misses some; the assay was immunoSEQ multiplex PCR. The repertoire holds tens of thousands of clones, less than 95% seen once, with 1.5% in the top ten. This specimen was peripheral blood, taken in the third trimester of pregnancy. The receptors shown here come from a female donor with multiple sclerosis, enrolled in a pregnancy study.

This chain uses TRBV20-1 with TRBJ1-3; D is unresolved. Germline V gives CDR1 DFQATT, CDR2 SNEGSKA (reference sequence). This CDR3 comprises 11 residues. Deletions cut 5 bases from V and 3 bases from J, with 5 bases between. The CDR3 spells CSAYFGNTIYF. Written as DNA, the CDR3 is TGCAGTGCTTACTTTGGAAACACCATATATTTT.

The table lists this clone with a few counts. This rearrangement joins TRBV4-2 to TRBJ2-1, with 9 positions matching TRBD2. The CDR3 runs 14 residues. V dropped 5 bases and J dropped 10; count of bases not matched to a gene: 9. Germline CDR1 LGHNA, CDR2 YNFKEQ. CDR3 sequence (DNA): TGTGCCAGCAGCGCCCTAGCGGGACAGCACGAGCAGTTCTTC. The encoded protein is CASSALAGQHEQFF.

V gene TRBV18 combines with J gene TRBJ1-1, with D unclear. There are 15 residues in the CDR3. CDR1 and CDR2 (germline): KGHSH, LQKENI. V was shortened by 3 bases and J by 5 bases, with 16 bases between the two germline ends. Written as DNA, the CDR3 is TGTGCCAGCTCACCCAGAGATGGCCCGGGGACTGAAGCTTTCTTT. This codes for CASSPRDGPGTEAFF.

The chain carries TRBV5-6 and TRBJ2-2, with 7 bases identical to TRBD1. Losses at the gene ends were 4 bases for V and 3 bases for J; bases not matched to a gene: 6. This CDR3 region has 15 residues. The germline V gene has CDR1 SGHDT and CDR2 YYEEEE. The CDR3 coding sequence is TGTGCCAGCAGCCTCCGGGACAGAGACACCGGGGAGCTGTTTTTT. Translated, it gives CASSLRDRDTGELFF.

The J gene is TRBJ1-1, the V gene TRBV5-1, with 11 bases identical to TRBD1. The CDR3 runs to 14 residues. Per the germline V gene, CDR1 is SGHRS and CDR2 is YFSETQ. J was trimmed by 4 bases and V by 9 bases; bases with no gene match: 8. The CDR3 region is CANRDRGGLTEAFF. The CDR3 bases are TGCGCCAACCGGGACAGGGGGGGACTCACTGAAGCTTTCTTT. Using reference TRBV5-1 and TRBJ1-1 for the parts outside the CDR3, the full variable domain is KAGVTQTPRYLIKTRGQQVTLSCSPISGHRSVSWYQQTPGQGLQFLFEYFSETQRNKGNFPGRFSGRQFSNSRSEMNVSTLELGDSALYLCANRDRGGLTEAFFGQGTRLTVV.

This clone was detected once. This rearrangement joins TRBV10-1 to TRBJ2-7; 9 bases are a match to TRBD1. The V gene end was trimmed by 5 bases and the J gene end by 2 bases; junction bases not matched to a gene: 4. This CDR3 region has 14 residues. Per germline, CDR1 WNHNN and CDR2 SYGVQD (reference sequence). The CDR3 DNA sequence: TGCGCCAGCAGTCCGGGACAGGGAACCTACGAGCAGTACTTC. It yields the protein CASSPGQGTYEQYF.

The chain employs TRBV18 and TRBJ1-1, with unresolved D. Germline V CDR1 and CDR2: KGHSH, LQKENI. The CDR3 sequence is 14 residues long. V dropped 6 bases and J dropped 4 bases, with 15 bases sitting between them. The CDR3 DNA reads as TGTGCCAGCTCCCCCTCGGAGGGAGGCACTGAAGCTTTCTTT. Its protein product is CASSPSEGGTEAFF.

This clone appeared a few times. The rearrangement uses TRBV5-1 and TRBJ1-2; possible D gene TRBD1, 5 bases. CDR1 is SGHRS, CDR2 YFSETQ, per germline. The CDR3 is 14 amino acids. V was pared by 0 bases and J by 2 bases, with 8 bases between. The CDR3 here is CASSLERTNYGYTF. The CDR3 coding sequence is TGCGCCAGCAGCTTGGAACGGACAAACTATGGCTACACCTTC.

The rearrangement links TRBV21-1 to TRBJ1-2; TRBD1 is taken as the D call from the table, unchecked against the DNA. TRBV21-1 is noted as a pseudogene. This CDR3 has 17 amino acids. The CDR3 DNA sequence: TGTGCCAGCAGCAAAAGTTTAGGGGGCCCTCTTAACTATGGCTACACCTTC. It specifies CASSKSLGGPLNYGYTF.

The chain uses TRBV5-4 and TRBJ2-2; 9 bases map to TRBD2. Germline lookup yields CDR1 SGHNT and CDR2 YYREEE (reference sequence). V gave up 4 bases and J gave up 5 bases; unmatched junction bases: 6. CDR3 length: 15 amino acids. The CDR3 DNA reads TGTGCCAGCAGCCCAGGGGGACTAGCTACCGGGGAGCTGTTTTTT. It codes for CASSPGGLATGELFF.

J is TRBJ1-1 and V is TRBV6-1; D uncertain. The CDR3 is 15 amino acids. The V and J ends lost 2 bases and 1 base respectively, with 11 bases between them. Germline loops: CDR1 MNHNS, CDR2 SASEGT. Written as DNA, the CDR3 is TGTGCCAGCAGTGAACTCGGAGGGCCGAACACTGAAGCTTTCTTT. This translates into CASSELGGPNTEAFF.

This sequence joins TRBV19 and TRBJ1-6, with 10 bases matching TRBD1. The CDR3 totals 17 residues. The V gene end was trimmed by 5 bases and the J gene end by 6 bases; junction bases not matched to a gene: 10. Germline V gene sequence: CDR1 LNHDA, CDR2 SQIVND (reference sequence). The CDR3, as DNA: TGTGCCAGTAGTCCCCACCGGGACAGGGGAAGTAATTCACCCCTCCACTTT. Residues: CASSPHRDRGSNSPLHF. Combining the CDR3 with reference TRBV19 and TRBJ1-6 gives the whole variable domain DGGITQSPKYLFRKEGQNVTLSCEQNLNHDAMYWYRQDPGQGLRLIYYSQIVNDFQKGDIAEGYSVSREKKESFPLTVTSAQKNPTAFYLCASSPHRDRGSNSPLHFGNGTRLTVT.

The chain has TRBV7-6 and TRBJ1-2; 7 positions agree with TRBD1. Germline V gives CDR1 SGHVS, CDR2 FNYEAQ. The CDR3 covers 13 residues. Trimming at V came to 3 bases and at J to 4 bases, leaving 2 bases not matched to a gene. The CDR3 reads CASSFPGGYGYTF. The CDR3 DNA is TGTGCCAGCAGCTTCCCAGGGGGCTATGGCTACACCTTC.

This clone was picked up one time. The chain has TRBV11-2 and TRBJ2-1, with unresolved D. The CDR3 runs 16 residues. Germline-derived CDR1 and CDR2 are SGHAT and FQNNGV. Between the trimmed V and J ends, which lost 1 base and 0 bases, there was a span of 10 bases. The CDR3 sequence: CASSLGPESSYNEQFF. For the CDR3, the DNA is TGTGCCAGCAGCTTAGGGCCGGAGAGCTCCTACAATGAGCAGTTCTTC.

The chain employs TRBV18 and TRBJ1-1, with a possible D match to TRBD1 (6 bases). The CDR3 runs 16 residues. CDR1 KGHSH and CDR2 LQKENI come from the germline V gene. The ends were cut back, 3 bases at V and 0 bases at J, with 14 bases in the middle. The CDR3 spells CASSPTLGQLNTEAFF. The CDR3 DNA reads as TGTGCCAGCTCACCTACTCTCGGACAGTTGAACACTGAAGCTTTCTTT.

The CDR3 DNA is TGTGCCTGGAGCCGAGGGCAGGGGATAACAGGGGAGCAGTACTTC. Its protein product is CAWSRGQGITGEQYF. V and J are TRBV30 and TRBJ2-7; D may be TRBD1 (6 bases). V lost 3 bases and J lost 7, with 22 bases in between. CDR1 is GTSNPN, CDR2 SVGIG, per germline (reference sequence). This CDR3 has 15 amino acids.

The CDR3 DNA reads as TGTGCCAGCAGCTACCCGGGGGGGGCAGATACGCAGTATTTT. This sequence encodes CASSYPGGADTQYF. The rearrangement joins TRBV7-2 to TRBJ2-3; TRBD2 matches at 8 bases. Trimming took 4 bases from V and 4 from J; bases not matched to a gene: 4. The CDR3 is made up of 14 amino acids. Germline V lookup: CDR1 SGHTA, CDR2 FQGNSA.

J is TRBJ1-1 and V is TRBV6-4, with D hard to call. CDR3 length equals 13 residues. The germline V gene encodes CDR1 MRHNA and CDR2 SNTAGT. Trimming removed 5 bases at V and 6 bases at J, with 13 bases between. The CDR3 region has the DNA TGTGCCAGCAGTACGGGGTCGCGGGCTGAAGCTTTCTTT. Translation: CASSTGSRAEAFF.

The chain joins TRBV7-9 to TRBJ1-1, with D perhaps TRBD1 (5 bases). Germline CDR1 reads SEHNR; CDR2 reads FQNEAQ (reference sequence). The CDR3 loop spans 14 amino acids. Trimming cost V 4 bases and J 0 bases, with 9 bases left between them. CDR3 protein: CASSSTALNTEAFF. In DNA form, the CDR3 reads TGTGCCAGCAGCTCGACAGCATTGAACACTGAAGCTTTCTTT. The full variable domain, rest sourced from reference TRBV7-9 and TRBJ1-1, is DTGVSQNPRHKITKRGQNVTFRCDPISEHNRLYWYRQTLGQGPEFLTYFQNEAQLEKSRLLSDRFSAERPKGSFSTLEIQRTEQGDSAMYLCASSSTALNTEAFFGQGTRLTVV.

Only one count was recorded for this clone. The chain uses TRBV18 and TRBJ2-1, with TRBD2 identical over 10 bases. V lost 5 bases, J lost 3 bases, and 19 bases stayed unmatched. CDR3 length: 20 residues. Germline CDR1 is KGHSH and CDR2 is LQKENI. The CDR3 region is CASSFIVALAGVTSYNEQFF. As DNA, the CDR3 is TGTGCCAGCTCATTTATAGTCGCCCTAGCGGGAGTTACTAGCTACAATGAGCAGTTCTTC.

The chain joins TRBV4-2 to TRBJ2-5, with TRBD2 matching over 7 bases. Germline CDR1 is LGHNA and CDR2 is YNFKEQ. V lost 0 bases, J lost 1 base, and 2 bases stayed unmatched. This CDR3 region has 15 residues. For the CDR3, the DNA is TGTGCCAGCAGCCAAGAGACGGGAGGCCAAGAGACCCAGTACTTC. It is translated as CASSQETGGQETQYF.

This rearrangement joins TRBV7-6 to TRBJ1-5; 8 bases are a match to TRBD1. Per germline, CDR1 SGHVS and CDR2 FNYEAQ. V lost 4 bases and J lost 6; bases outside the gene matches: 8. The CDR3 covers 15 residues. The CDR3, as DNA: TGTGCCAGCAGCTCTGGACAGGGTGGAAGTCAGCCCCAGCATTTT. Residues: CASSSGQGGSQPQHF.

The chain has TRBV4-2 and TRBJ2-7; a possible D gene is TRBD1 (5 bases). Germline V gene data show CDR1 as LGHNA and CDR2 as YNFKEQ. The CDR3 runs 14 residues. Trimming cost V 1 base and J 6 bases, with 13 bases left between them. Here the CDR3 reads CASSQAGQIPEQYF. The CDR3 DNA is TGTGCCAGCAGCCAAGCAGGGCAGATTCCCGAGCAGTACTTC.

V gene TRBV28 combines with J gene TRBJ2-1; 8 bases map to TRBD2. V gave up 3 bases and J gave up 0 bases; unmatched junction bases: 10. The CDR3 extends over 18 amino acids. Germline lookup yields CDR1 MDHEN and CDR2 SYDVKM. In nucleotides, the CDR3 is TGTGCCAGCAGTTTTTTGGCGGGGGGCTCCAGCTCCTACAATGAGCAGTTCTTC. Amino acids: CASSFLAGGSSSYNEQFF.

In DNA, the CDR3 is TGTGCCAGCAGGGCCCGGGACACCGGGGAGCTGTTTTTT. As protein: CASRARDTGELFF. V is TRBV7-9 and J is TRBJ2-2; D not resolved. The V end was cut by 6 bases, the J end by 3 bases, with 8 bases between. Germline-derived CDR1 and CDR2 are SEHNR and FQNEAQ (reference sequence). This CDR3 has 13 residues.

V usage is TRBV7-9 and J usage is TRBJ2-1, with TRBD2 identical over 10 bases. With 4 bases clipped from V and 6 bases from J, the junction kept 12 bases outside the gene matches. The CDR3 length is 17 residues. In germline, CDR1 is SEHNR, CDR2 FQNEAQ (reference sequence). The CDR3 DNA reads TGTGCCAGCAGCTCCCGTCCAAGCGGGGGGGATAGCAATGAGCAGTTCTTC. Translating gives CASSSRPSGGDSNEQFF.

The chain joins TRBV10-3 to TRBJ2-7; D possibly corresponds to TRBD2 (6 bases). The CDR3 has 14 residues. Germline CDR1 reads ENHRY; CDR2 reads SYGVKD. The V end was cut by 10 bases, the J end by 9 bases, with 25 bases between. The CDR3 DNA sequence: TGTGCCAGCGTGTTTCTCCCGCGACTAGAGGGGCAGTACTTC. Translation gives CASVFLPRLEGQYF.

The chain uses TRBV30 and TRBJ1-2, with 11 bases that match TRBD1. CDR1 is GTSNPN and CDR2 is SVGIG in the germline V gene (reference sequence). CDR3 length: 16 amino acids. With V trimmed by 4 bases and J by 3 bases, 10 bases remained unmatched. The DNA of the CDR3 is TGTGCCTGGAAGAACATGGACAGGGGGCGGTACTATGGCTACACCTTC. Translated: CAWKNMDRGRYYGYTF. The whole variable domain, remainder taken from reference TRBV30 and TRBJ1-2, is SQTIHQWPATLVQPVGSPLSLECTVEGTSNPNLYWYRQAAGRGLQLLFYSVGIGQISSEVPQNLSASRPQDRQFILSSKKLLLSDSGFYLCAWKNMDRGRYYGYTFGSGTRLTVV.

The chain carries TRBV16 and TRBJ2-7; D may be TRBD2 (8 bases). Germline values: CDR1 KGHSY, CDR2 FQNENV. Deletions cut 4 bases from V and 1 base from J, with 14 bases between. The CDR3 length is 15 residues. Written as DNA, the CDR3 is TGTGCCAGCAGCCTGACAGGGACTAGATCCTACGAGCAGTACTTC. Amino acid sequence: CASSLTGTRSYEQYF.

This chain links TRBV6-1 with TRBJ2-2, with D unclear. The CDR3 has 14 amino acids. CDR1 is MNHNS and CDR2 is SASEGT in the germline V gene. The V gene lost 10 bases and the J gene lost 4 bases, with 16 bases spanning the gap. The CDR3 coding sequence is TGTGCCATCCCTTTTCACTCTATCACCGGGGAGCTGTTTTTT. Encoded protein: CAIPFHSITGELFF.

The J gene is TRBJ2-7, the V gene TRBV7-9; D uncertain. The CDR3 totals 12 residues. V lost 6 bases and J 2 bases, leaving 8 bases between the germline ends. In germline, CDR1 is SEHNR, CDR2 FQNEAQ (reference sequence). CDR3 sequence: CASSLNTYEQYF. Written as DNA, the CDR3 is TGTGCCAGCAGTTTAAATACCTACGAGCAGTACTTC.